The rows below give T cell receptor beta chains drawn from one sample of a study of blood T cells in healthy people across ages. TCRdb re-called the 5' RACE reads with MiXCR, one entry per CDR3 protein. The sample consists of roughly 2 million distinct CDR3 sequences, 49% of them appearing once. Material: blood. The receptors shown here come from a middle-aged woman in good health. Each CDR3 is given with its conserved first and last residue. The D gene is left open where the match is weak. Only some rows state a clone size, as once, few, many or a class for expanded clones.

V	D	size	J	CDR3	DNA
TRBV6-5	NA	few	TRBJ2-7	CASAYIPGGEQYF	TGTGCCAGCGCCTATATACCCGGTGGAGAGCAGTACTTC
TRBV6-5	NA	few	TRBJ1-6	CASSRGTNSPLHF	TGTGCCAGCAGTAGAGGGACCAATTCACCCCTCCACTTT
TRBV6-5	TRBD1	NA	TRBJ2-5	CASSPRDSQRTQYF	TGTGCCAGCAGTCCCCGGGACAGCCAGAGAACCCAGTACTTC
TRBV6-1	NA	NA	TRBJ1-5	CASRPAGGNQPQHF	TGTGCCAGCAGGCCTGCGGGAGGCAATCAGCCCCAGCATTTT
TRBV6-5	NA	NA	TRBJ2-3	CACNRGGKDTQYF	TGTGCCTGCAATCGAGGGGGGAAGGATACGCAGTATTTT
TRBV29-1	NA	NA	TRBJ2-5	CSGGTPQETQYF	TGCAGCGGTGGGACACCTCAAGAGACCCAGTACTTC
TRBV6-5	NA	NA	TRBJ2-1	CASRTGTPPEQFF	TGTGCCAGCAGAACAGGGACCCCTCCTGAGCAGTTCTTC
TRBV5-6	NA	NA	TRBJ1-2	CASRDQRTFYGYTF	TGTGCCAGCAGAGATCAACGAACCTTCTATGGCTACACCTTC
TRBV6-2/TRBV6-3	TRBD1	NA	TRBJ2-1	CASSYGTGYQFF	TGTGCCAGCAGTTACGGGACAGGGTATCAGTTCTTC
TRBV20-1	NA	few	TRBJ2-5	CSAIPAINGGTYQETQYF	TGCAGTGCTATACCCGCTATTAATGGGGGGACATATCAAGAGACCCAGTACTTC
TRBV15	NA	NA	TRBJ2-7	CATSRAMLRDTNIASLYEQYF	TGTGCCACCAGCAGAGCCATGCTCCGGGACACCAACATCGCAAGCCTCTACGAGCAGTACTTC
TRBV7-9	NA	NA	TRBJ2-5	CASSFVEGPQETQYF	TGTGCCAGCAGCTTCGTGGAGGGCCCCCAAGAGACCCAGTACTTC
TRBV28	NA	NA	TRBJ2-7	CASSTFGTGSYEQYF	TGTGCCAGCAGTACGTTTGGCACAGGGAGCTACGAGCAGTACTTC
TRBV13	TRBD2	few	TRBJ2-4	CASRPGGGSNIQYF	TGTGCCAGCAGACCGGGAGGGGGATCAAACATTCAGTACTTC
TRBV5-1	NA	NA	TRBJ2-6	CASSLDGPVSGANVLTF	TGCGCCAGCAGCTTGGATGGGCCTGTCTCTGGGGCCAACGTCCTGACTTTC
TRBV7-2	NA	NA	TRBJ2-7	CASSLASSPETYEQYF	TGTGCCAGCAGCTTAGCGTCGAGCCCTGAAACCTACGAGCAGTACTTC
TRBV6-2/TRBV6-3	TRBD1	NA	TRBJ2-5	CASSQTGKGTQYF	TGTGCCAGCAGTCAGACAGGGAAAGGAACCCAGTACTTC
TRBV6-2/TRBV6-3	NA	many	TRBJ2-4	CASSYSTGSKNIQYF	TGTGCCAGCAGTTACTCGACAGGTTCCAAAAACATTCAGTACTTC
TRBV28	TRBD1	NA	TRBJ2-3	CAGSHRGTTDTQYF	TGTGCCGGATCACACAGGGGGACCACAGATACGCAGTATTTT
TRBV7-9	TRBD1	few	TRBJ2-7	CASSWPGQGVYEQYF	TGTGCCAGCAGCTGGCCGGGACAGGGGGTCTACGAGCAGTACTTC
TRBV27	NA	NA	TRBJ2-5	CASSQGGIAETQYF	TGTGCCAGCAGTCAAGGGGGTATTGCGGAGACCCAGTACTTC
TRBV6-2/TRBV6-3	TRBD1	NA	TRBJ1-5	CASSYPRTGGNQPQHF	TGTGCCAGCAGTTACCCCCGGACAGGGGGGAATCAGCCCCAGCATTTT
TRBV4-3	NA	NA	TRBJ2-1	CASSQEVWHEQFF	TGCGCCAGCAGCCAAGAGGTATGGCATGAGCAGTTCTTC
TRBV4-1	TRBD1	few	TRBJ1-2	CASSREGQYGYTF	TGCGCCAGCAGCCGAGAGGGACAGTATGGCTACACCTTC
TRBV6-6	TRBD1	many	TRBJ2-5	CASSYRGETQYF	TGTGCCAGCAGCTACAGGGGGGAGACCCAGTACTTC
TRBV15	TRBD2	NA	TRBJ2-5	CATSPTSGVMKETQYF	TGTGCCACCAGCCCTACTAGCGGGGTCATGAAAGAGACCCAGTACTTC
TRBV5-1	TRBD2	few	TRBJ2-1	CASRAGPDNEQFF	TGCGCCAGCAGAGCGGGGCCAGACAATGAGCAGTTCTTC
TRBV20-1	TRBD1	few	TRBJ2-1	CSASMFGTATYNEQFF	TGCAGTGCCTCTATGTTCGGGACAGCTACCTACAATGAGCAGTTCTTC
TRBV10-3	NA	few	TRBJ1-1	CAISERQEIVNTEAFF	TGTGCCATCAGTGAGAGGCAAGAGATAGTTAACACTGAAGCTTTCTTT
TRBV20-1	TRBD1	NA	TRBJ1-1	CSARATGGMNTEAFF	TGCAGTGCCAGAGCGACAGGGGGAATGAACACTGAAGCTTTCTTT
TRBV4-1	TRBD1	NA	TRBJ1-1	CASSQEEGQGLTEAFF	TGCGCCAGCAGCCAGGAAGAAGGACAGGGGCTCACTGAAGCTTTCTTT
TRBV6-5	NA	NA	TRBJ2-3	CASSYGGGGPDTQYF	TGTGCCAGCAGTTACGGAGGAGGGGGACCAGATACGCAGTATTTT
TRBV5-6	TRBD2	once	TRBJ2-3	CASSPWGGPTDTQYF	TGTGCCAGCAGCCCCTGGGGAGGGCCCACAGATACGCAGTATTTT
TRBV7-8	TRBD1	few	TRBJ1-2	CASSVSGTGGVYGYTF	TGTGCCAGCAGTGTCAGCGGGACAGGGGGCGTCTATGGCTACACCTTC
TRBV7-3	NA	NA	TRBJ2-2	CASKQRGTGELFF	TGTGCCAGCAAGCAGAGGGGAACCGGGGAGCTGTTTTTT
TRBV7-9	NA	NA	TRBJ2-5	CASSLLAEADQYF	TGTGCCAGCAGCTTATTAGCGGAGGCAGACCAGTACTTC
TRBV5-1	NA	few	TRBJ2-1	CASQGSTGSYNEQFF	TGCGCCAGCCAGGGGTCGACTGGGTCCTACAATGAGCAGTTCTTC
TRBV4-2	TRBD1	NA	TRBJ1-6	CASSQDVRGQKGSPLHF	TGTGCCAGCAGCCAAGACGTCAGGGGGCAGAAAGGTTCACCCCTCCACTTT
TRBV10-3	NA	few	TRBJ2-2	CAISESESDTGELFF	TGTGCCATCAGTGAGTCTGAGAGCGACACCGGGGAGCTGTTTTTT
TRBV5-1	NA	NA	TRBJ2-5	CASSSLWGLETQYF	TGCGCCAGCAGCTCGCTGTGGGGGCTAGAGACCCAGTACTTC
TRBV4-1	NA	NA	TRBJ2-3	CASSLVVASDTQYF	TGCGCCAGCAGCCTAGTCGTAGCCTCAGATACGCAGTATTTT
TRBV28	NA	NA	TRBJ2-3	CASSFPSTDTRYF	TGTGCCAGCAGTTTCCCCAGCACAGATACGCGGTATTTT
TRBV20-1	NA	few	TRBJ1-2	CSASGGESDGYTF	TGCAGTGCTAGTGGGGGGGAAAGTGATGGCTACACCTTC
TRBV6-2/TRBV6-3	TRBD1	NA	TRBJ1-6	CASTRTGWDSPLHF	TGTGCCAGCACCAGGACAGGGTGGGACTCACCCCTCCACTTT
TRBV12-3/TRBV12-4	TRBD2	NA	TRBJ2-5	CASRAGTSGGSQETQYF	TGTGCCAGCAGGGCCGGGACTAGCGGGGGTTCACAAGAGACCCAGTACTTC
TRBV6-1	TRBD2	NA	TRBJ2-1	CASTFFGGASYNEQFF	TGTGCCAGCACTTTTTTCGGGGGGGCTTCTTACAATGAGCAGTTCTTC
TRBV15	NA	few	TRBJ1-2	CATFDSNYGYTF	TGTGCCACCTTCGACAGTAACTATGGCTACACCTTC
TRBV28	NA	few	TRBJ2-4	CASSSTKRLAKNIQYF	TGTGCCAGCAGTTCGACTAAACGGCTAGCCAAAAACATTCAGTACTTC
TRBV3-1	NA	NA	TRBJ2-3	CASSQDVGLDSPDTQYF	TGTGCCAGCAGCCAAGATGTGGGACTTGACTCCCCAGATACGCAGTATTTT
TRBV20-1	NA	NA	TRBJ2-5	CSAPGRQETQYF	TGCAGTGCCCCCGGGCGCCAAGAGACCCAGTACTTC
TRBV20-1	NA	NA	TRBJ2-1	CSVGGGPRRNEQFF	TGCAGTGTCGGCGGGGGCCCCCGGAGGAATGAGCAGTTCTTC
TRBV4-3	TRBD2	NA	TRBJ2-1	CASSQGSLAGEINEQFF	TGCGCCAGCAGCCAAGGTTCGCTAGCGGGGGAGATAAATGAGCAGTTCTTC
TRBV24-1	NA	few	TRBJ2-1	CATSESWGHAGGYNEQFF	TGTGCCACCAGTGAAAGCTGGGGCCATGCCGGGGGTTACAATGAGCAGTTCTTC
TRBV6-2/TRBV6-3	NA	NA	TRBJ1-2	CASTYRGTWSGYTF	TGTGCCAGCACCTACCGCGGGACGTGGTCTGGCTACACCTTC
TRBV6-6	NA	few	TRBJ2-5	CASSKGGAQETQYF	TGTGCCAGCAGTAAGGGGGGGGCCCAAGAGACCCAGTACTTC
TRBV20-1	NA	NA	TRBJ1-2	CSARVGLYGYTF	TGCAGTGCTAGAGTCGGGCTCTATGGCTACACCTTC